Following are 9 T cell receptor beta chains from one sample sequenced in a study of T-cell memory formation after mild COVID-19. TCRdb processed the 5' RACE reads anew with MiXCR; each CDR3 protein has one entry. The repertoire includes more than 150,000 distinct CDR3 sequences, less than 20% of them detected once, and roughly 3.7% sits in the top ten. The sequenced material came from PBMCs or a T cell subset sorted from them (not recorded which). The receptors derive from a man between 18 and 29 years old who had mild COVID-19 (a few samples of this study predate the infection). Cell type and time point are not known.

The J gene is TRBJ1-1, the V gene TRBV30; D not certain. Germline assignment: CDR1 GTSNPN and CDR2 SVGIG (reference sequence). This CDR3 has 14 amino acids. V gave up 4 bases and J gave up 1 base, with 13 bases separating them. The CDR3 protein is CAWTPDRTNTEAFF. The CDR3 region has the DNA TGTGCCTGGACCCCCGATAGAACGAACACTGAAGCTTTCTTT.

The chain links TRBV7-3 to TRBJ2-1, with a weak D call TRBD2 (5 bases). The CDR3 runs 13 residues. Looked up from germline, CDR1 is SGHTA and CDR2 is FQGTGA. The V and J ends lost 5 bases and 5 bases respectively, with 10 bases between them. CDR3 protein: CASSIDYNNEQFF. DNA for the CDR3: TGTGCCAGCAGCATCGACTACAACAATGAGCAGTTCTTC.

There are many counts of this clonotype. The chain has TRBV28 and TRBJ1-1; tentative D call: TRBD1 (6 bases). CDR1 and CDR2 from the germline V gene are MDHEN and SYDVKM. Trimming stripped 5 bases from V and 5 bases from J, with 18 bases between. The CDR3 length is 15 residues. This chain's CDR3 is CASSRFPGDWTEAFF. The DNA for the CDR3 is TGTGCCAGCAGTCGGTTTCCAGGGGATTGGACTGAAGCTTTCTTT. Full variable domain (remainder filled in from reference TRBV28 and TRBJ1-1): DVKVTQSSRYLVKRTGEKVFLECVQDMDHENMFWYRQDPGLGLRLIYFSYDVKMKEKGDIPEGYSVSREKKERFSLILESASTNQTSMYLCASSRFPGDWTEAFFGQGTRLTVV.

The sample holds a few counts of this clonotype. The V and J genes are TRBV6-1 and TRBJ2-7, with D tentatively TRBD1 (5 bases). The germline V gene encodes CDR1 MNHNS and CDR2 SASEGT. V gave up 7 bases and J gave up 0 bases, with 10 bases separating them. The CDR3 is made up of 13 amino acids. CDR3 in amino acids: CASIQGVSYEQYF. CDR3 DNA: TGTGCCAGCATCCAGGGCGTCTCCTACGAGCAGTACTTC.

CDR3 amino acids: CSARSWRESTDTQYF. As DNA, the CDR3 is TGCAGTGCTAGAAGCTGGCGGGAGAGCACAGATACGCAGTATTTT. This chain links TRBV20-1 with TRBJ2-3; 7 bases are shared with TRBD2. The CDR3 consists of 15 residues. The V and J ends lost 2 bases and 0 bases, in that order; junction bases with no gene match: 5. The germline CDR1 and CDR2 sequences are DFQATT and SNEGSKA (reference sequence).

In its sample, this clonotype was seen a few times. The chain recombines TRBV4-1 with TRBJ2-1; a possible D gene is TRBD2 (7 bases). Germline CDR1 is MGHRA and CDR2 is YSYEKL. This CDR3 contains 17 residues. V lost 2 bases and J 9 bases, leaving 23 bases between the germline ends. Here the CDR3 reads CASSQSRGGVIVSEQFF. The DNA of the CDR3 is TGCGCCAGCAGCCAATCAAGGGGGGGCGTGATTGTTTCTGAGCAGTTCTTC.

This clonotype has just a few counts. V and J are TRBV4-2 and TRBJ1-6, with a tentative D call TRBD1 (5 bases). The germline CDR1 and CDR2 sequences are LGHNA and YNFKEQ. V was clipped by 0 bases and J by 7 bases, with 10 bases between them. The CDR3 loop spans 15 amino acids. The CDR3 DNA follows: TGTGCCAGCAGCCAAGATCGACAGCCCAATTCACCCCTCCACTTT. Translating gives CASSQDRQPNSPLHF.

The rearrangement uses TRBV4-1 and TRBJ1-1, with TRBD1 as a possible D gene (6 bases). V was pared by 8 bases and J by 4 bases, with 14 bases between. Germline CDR1 reads MGHRA; CDR2 reads YSYEKL. The CDR3 extends over 13 amino acids. CDR3 residues: CASRRGASTEAFF. CDR3 DNA sequence: TGCGCCAGCCGCCGGGGGGCGAGCACTGAAGCTTTCTTT.

This clonotype was seen only a few times. The chain joins TRBV5-1 to TRBJ2-3; 9 positions agree with TRBD1. J lost 3 bases, V lost 4 bases, and 3 bases had no gene match. CDR3 length: 14 amino acids. CDR1 and CDR2 from the germline V gene are SGHRS and YFSETQ. The CDR3 sequence: CASSQGQGTDTQYF. CDR3 nucleotides: TGCGCCAGCAGCCAAGGACAGGGGACAGATACGCAGTATTTT.